The entry below gives a single T cell receptor (beta chain) sequence along with its context. Its antigen is still unknown. These data are taken from a study of T cell responses to AZD1222 COVID-19 vaccine. General study findings and limits: Repertoire collection took place solely once the T cell response had peaked. Baseline seropositivity characterized only a handful of AZD1222 recipients. Clonal diversity was possibly underestimated, and the donors were mostly white British, with more females. Two doses of AZD1222 preceded a rise in Spike-specific TCR breadth and depth.

Sequenced by immunoSEQ multiplex PCR; TCRdb stores in-frame clones only, minus some. This table has 75,000 to 100,000 clones, around nine tenths appearing once. The CDR3 extends over 12 amino acids. CDR1 GTSNPN and CDR2 SVGIG come from the germline V gene (reference sequence). V was trimmed by 2 bases and J by 2 bases, leaving 4 bases between them. The sample in question was peripheral blood, obtained on day 0 of AZD1222 vaccination. The V and J genes are TRBV30 and TRBJ1-3; no clear D. The TCR was taken from an adult in good health. CDR3 nucleotide sequence: TGTGCCTGGAGTTCAGCTGGAAACACCATATATTTT. This codes for CAWSSAGNTIYF. Combining the CDR3 with reference TRBV30 and TRBJ1-3 gives the whole variable domain SQTIHQWPATLVQPVGSPLSLECTVEGTSNPNLYWYRQAAGRGLQLLFYSVGIGQISSEVPQNLSASRPQDRQFILSSKKLLLSDSGFYLCAWSSAGNTIYFGEGSWLTVV.